This is a list of T cell receptor beta chains from one sample in a study of regulatory T cells in long-lasting Graves disease. From the multiplex PCR reads, TCRdb called clonotypes with MiXCR, one entry per CDR3 protein. The sample contains about 620,000 distinct CDR3 sequences, roughly 15% of which appear only once. The same data also went into a second study, on T cells in Graves' hyperthyroidism and ophthalmopathy.

This specimen was peripheral blood mononuclear cells (PBMCs), taken at new diagnosis, from a patient treated with antithyroid drugs. The receptors come from a woman aged 30 to 39 with Graves disease. The CDR3 runs from the conserved cysteine through the conserved F or W. The D gene is left open where the match is weak. Only part of the rows carry a size: once, few, many, or a class if the clone is expanded.

j_gene,v_gene,d_gene,abundance,CDR3nt,CDR3aa
TRBJ1-6,TRBV6-1,TRBD1,many,TGTGCCAGCACCAACAGGGGACAGGGGGCAGGACGTGGCAATTCACCCCTCCACTTT,CASTNRGQGAGRGNSPLHF
TRBJ2-6,TRBV5-1,TRBD1,NA,TGCGCCAGCACCCATACGAACAGGGGAAGTGGGGCCAACGTCCTGACTTTC,CASTHTNRGSGANVLTF
TRBJ1-1,TRBV7-9,TRBD1,many,TGTGCCAGCAGCTGGGCCGGGACAGGGAACGGAGCTTTCTTT,CASSWAGTGNGAFF
TRBJ1-5,TRBV28,NA,few,TGTGCCAGCAGTTCGCCCGGTAGGGTCCAGCCCCAGCATTTT,CASSSPGRVQPQHF
TRBJ2-7,TRBV6-1,NA,NA,TGTGCCAGCTGCTTCCCTGCCTACGAGCAGTACTTC,CASCFPAYEQYF
TRBJ2-7,TRBV10-3,TRBD2,NA,TGTGCCATCAGTATTCGGGAGGGCCCCTACGAGCAGTACTTC,CAISIREGPYEQYF
TRBJ2-1,TRBV29-1,TRBD1,few,TGCAGCGGGCTGGGACAGGGGCACTACAATGAGCAGTTCTTC,CSGLGQGHYNEQFF
TRBJ2-7,TRBV19,NA,few,TGTGCCAGTAGTCGTCGGCAGACCTACGAGCAGTACTTC,CASSRRQTYEQYF
TRBJ1-4,TRBV5-1,NA,NA,TGCGCCAGCAGCCCGGGGGTGGGGAGCTATGAAAAACTGTTTTTT,CASSPGVGSYEKLFF
TRBJ1-2,TRBV30,NA,many,TGTGCCTGGAGTAACCCGGGGACAACTGACTATGGCTACACCTTC,CAWSNPGTTDYGYTF
TRBJ1-1,TRBV28,NA,NA,TGTGCCAGCCGCCTCCCCGGGACAAGGAACACTGAAGCTTTCTTT,CASRLPGTRNTEAFF
TRBJ2-1,TRBV6-9,NA,NA,TGTGCCAGCAGTTACTCCGCGAACCACAATGAGCAGTTCTTC,CASSYSANHNEQFF
TRBJ1-2,TRBV7-2,NA,many,TGTGCCAGCAGCCAGGCGGGTGGGGGGGCGGATGGCTACACCTTC,CASSQAGGGADGYTF
TRBJ2-7,TRBV6-1,NA,few,TGTGCCAGCGCTCAGGGGCTCGGCGAGCAGTACTTC,CASAQGLGEQYF
TRBJ1-5,TRBV4-1,NA,few,TGCGCCAGCAGCCAAGTCGGGGGGAGGGCCAATCAGCCCCAGCATTTT,CASSQVGGRANQPQHF
TRBJ1-1,TRBV6-1,NA,few,TGTGCCAGCTCACCACCGGATGTGGGGGCGAGGGGTGAAGCTTTCTTT,CASSPPDVGARGEAFF
TRBJ2-2,TRBV6-1,TRBD2,many,TGTGCCAGCAGACTGGGGACTAGCGGGAGCAACACCGGGGAGCTGTTTTTT,CASRLGTSGSNTGELFF
TRBJ2-1,TRBV4-1,TRBD2,once,TGCGCCAGCAGCCAAGGTAACGGGAGGTTCCGGGTGAATGAGCAGTTCTTC,CASSQGNGRFRVNEQFF
TRBJ2-1,TRBV30,NA,NA,TGTGCCTGGAGCCCGATCGGCAATGAGCAGTTCTTC,CAWSPIGNEQFF
TRBJ2-2,TRBV28,TRBD2,many,TGTGCCAGCATCCGACGGGGGGTCACCGGGGAGCTGTTTTTT,CASIRRGVTGELFF
TRBJ1-1,TRBV2,TRBD1,many,TGTGCCAGCAGAAGGACAGGGTTGAACACTGAAGCTTTCTTT,CASRRTGLNTEAFF
TRBJ1-4,TRBV4-1,NA,NA,TGCGCCAGCAGCCACCATTCTTCGGGGCCAAATGAAAAACTGTTTTTT,CASSHHSSGPNEKLFF
TRBJ2-1,TRBV30,NA,NA,TGTGCCTGGAGAAGGTCCATGGGAAGAAATGAGCAGTTCTTC,CAWRRSMGRNEQFF
TRBJ2-7,TRBV28,NA,many,TGTGCCAGCAGTTTTGGCCGTATAGAGCGCGAGCAGTACTTC,CASSFGRIEREQYF
TRBJ2-7,TRBV5-1,NA,few,TGCGCCAGCAGCTTGAGTTCAGGGTTTTACGAGCAGTACTTC,CASSLSSGFYEQYF
TRBJ1-5,TRBV6-1,NA,many,TGTGCCAGCAGGGAAAGGTTCCAGCAGCCCCAGCATTTT,CASRERFQQPQHF
TRBJ2-1,TRBV24-1,TRBD2,many,TGTGCCACCAGTGGGGGTAGCGGGAGTTTTGAGCAGTTCTTC,CATSGGSGSFEQFF
TRBJ2-7,TRBV3-1,NA,NA,TGTGCCAGCAGCCAACCCGGGACAAACTCCTACGAGCAGTACTTC,CASSQPGTNSYEQYF
TRBJ1-1,TRBV12-3/TRBV12-4,NA,many,TGTGCCAGCGGTCTTGGAGTATTGGGCACTGAAGCTTTCTTT,CASGLGVLGTEAFF
TRBJ2-5,TRBV18,TRBD2,NA,TGTGCCAGCTCACCACCTAGCGGGTACCAAGAGACCCAGTACTTC,CASSPPSGYQETQYF
TRBJ2-2,TRBV11-2,NA,many,TGTGCCAGCAGCTTAGGGACTTTGAACACCGGGGAGCTGTTTTTT,CASSLGTLNTGELFF
TRBJ1-5,TRBV2,NA,many,TGTGCCAGCAGGGCAACGGTCTATAGCAATCAGCCCCAGCATTTT,CASRATVYSNQPQHF
TRBJ2-6,TRBV7-3,TRBD1,few,TGTGCCAGCAGCTTTGGGGACAGGGAATTCTCTGGGGCCAACGTCCTGACTTTC,CASSFGDREFSGANVLTF
TRBJ2-1,TRBV28,TRBD2,many,TGTGCCAGCACCAAAAGCGGGAGGGTCTACAATGAGCAGTTCTTC,CASTKSGRVYNEQFF
TRBJ2-7,TRBV20-1,TRBD2,NA,TGCAGTGCTAGCGGGAGGACTACCTACGAGCAGTACTTC,CSASGRTTYEQYF
TRBJ2-2,TRBV2,NA,few,TGTGCCTCCACACGTCAAGGTGTCACCGGGGAGCTGTTTTTT,CASTRQGVTGELFF
TRBJ1-6,TRBV5-1,TRBD1,few,TGCGCCAGCAGCTTGGGGGGACAGGGCCATTCACCCCTCCACTTT,CASSLGGQGHSPLHF
TRBJ1-5,TRBV6-1,NA,many,TGTGCCAGCAGTGAATTCGGGGGACGGCAGCCCCAGCATTTT,CASSEFGGRQPQHF
TRBJ2-5,TRBV18,TRBD1,NA,TGTGCCAGCTCACCTCAACAGGGGTTGCAAGAGACCCAGTACTTC,CASSPQQGLQETQYF
TRBJ2-5,TRBV7-9,NA,many,TGTGCCAGCAGCTTAGAGACCCGAGGAGAGACCCAGTACTTC,CASSLETRGETQYF
TRBJ2-7,TRBV29-1,TRBD2,many,TGCAGCGTTGAGGCTAGCGGGAGGGCCTTCGGCGAGCAGTACTTC,CSVEASGRAFGEQYF